This TCR beta chain is from a study of T cell responses to AZD1222 COVID-19 vaccine. The germline V gene has CDR1 GTSNPN and CDR2 SVGIG (reference sequence). V was pared by 4 bases and J by 1 base, with 13 bases between. The CDR3 is 14 amino acids. Clones were sequenced by immunoSEQ multiplex PCR, and TCRdb holds only the in-frame ones, with some missing. In the table there are tens of thousands of clones, 90% of which are singletons. Sequences were derived from peripheral blood, sampled 28 days after the second AZD1222 dose. The rearrangement uses TRBV30 and TRBJ1-1; D gene unclear. This TCR was sampled from an adult who received the AZD1222 COVID-19 vaccine. The CDR3 loop is CAWTLGRANTEAFF. The DNA for the CDR3 is TGTGCCTGGACACTAGGTAGAGCGAACACTGAAGCTTTCTTT. Variable domain in full (rest from reference TRBV30 and TRBJ1-1): SQTIHQWPATLVQPVGSPLSLECTVEGTSNPNLYWYRQAAGRGLQLLFYSVGIGQISSEVPQNLSASRPQDRQFILSSKKLLLSDSGFYLCAWTLGRANTEAFFGQGTRLTVV.